The source of this T cell receptor beta chain is a study of T cell responses to AZD1222 COVID-19 vaccine. Study-wide points: Baseline serostatus was positive in only a handful of AZD1222 recipients. The donor cohort was predominantly white British with a female majority, and clonal diversity may have been underestimated. No day 14 peak samples; only post-peak repertoires were characterized.

The CDR3 covers 17 residues. Germline values: CDR1 MNHNY, CDR2 SVGAGI (reference sequence). The ends lost 7 bases at V and 4 bases at J; junction bases unmatched: 15. The protocol was immunoSEQ multiplex PCR, while the TCRdb copy is restricted to in-frame clones and leaves out a portion. The sample has 140,000 to 150,000 clones; around 92% are singletons. A remark on this clone: The antigen is not known.

Sequencing used peripheral blood, obtained after recovery from COVID-19. The source of this sequence is an adult who had recovered from COVID-19. V is TRBV6-6 and J is TRBJ2-2; TRBD1 aligns across 7 bases. The CDR3 region is CASTRGGGRRGTGELFF. The CDR3 bases are TGTGCCAGCACTCGAGGGGGCGGAAGGAGAGGCACCGGGGAGCTGTTTTTT.